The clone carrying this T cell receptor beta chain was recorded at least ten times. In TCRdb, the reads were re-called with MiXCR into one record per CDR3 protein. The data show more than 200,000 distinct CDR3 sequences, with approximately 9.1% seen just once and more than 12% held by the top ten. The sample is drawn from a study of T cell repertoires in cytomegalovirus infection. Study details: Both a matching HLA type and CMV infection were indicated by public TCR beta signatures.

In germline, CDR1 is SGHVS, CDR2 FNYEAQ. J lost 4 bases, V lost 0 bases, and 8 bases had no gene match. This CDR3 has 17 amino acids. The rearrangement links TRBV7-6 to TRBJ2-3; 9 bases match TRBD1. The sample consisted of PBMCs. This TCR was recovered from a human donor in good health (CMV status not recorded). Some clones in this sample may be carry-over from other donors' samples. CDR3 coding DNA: TGTGCCAGCAGCTTAGCCGGATTCGGGACAGGGCCAGATACGCAGTATTTT. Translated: CASSLAGFGTGPDTQYF.